A selection of T cell receptor beta chains follows, all from one sample in a study of memory CD4+ T cells and cytomegalovirus serostatus. Clones were sequenced by immunoSEQ multiplex PCR, and TCRdb holds only the in-frame ones, with some missing. The table has 50,000 to 55,000 clones, about 73% seen once; the top ten hold 0.77%. The sample was memory CD4+ T cells from blood. The receptors originated from an adult in good health and CMV-seronegative. Each CDR3 is given with its conserved first and last residue. A D gene is named only where the DNA matches it firmly. Part of the rows lack a size; the others show once, few, many or a class for expanded clones.

j_call d_call clone_size v_call cdr3_aa cdr3_nt
TRBJ1-5 NA NA TRBV6-1 CASRAAYRQPQHF TGTGCCAGCAGGGCCGCCTATAGACAGCCCCAGCATTTT
TRBJ2-2 NA NA TRBV7-8 CASRPKWGEELFF TGTGCCAGCAGACCAAAGTGGGGAGAGGAGCTGTTTTTT
TRBJ1-2 NA NA TRBV7-9 CASSPNSYGYTF TGTGCCAGCAGCCCAAACAGCTATGGCTACACCTTC
TRBJ1-4 TRBD1 NA TRBV5-1 CASSLATGVGEKLFF TGCGCCAGCAGCTTGGCCACAGGGGTTGGAGAAAAACTGTTTTTT
TRBJ2-3 TRBD2 NA TRBV5-4 CASRKWTSGGASTDTQYF TGTGCCAGCAGAAAGTGGACTAGCGGGGGCGCTAGCACAGATACGCAGTATTTT
TRBJ1-5 NA NA TRBV4-3 CASSQDRDGIFRALHF TGCGCCAGCAGCCAGGACCGGGACGGTATTTTTCGGGCGCTGCATTTT
TRBJ2-7 NA NA TRBV1 CTSSHGTSGGSSEQYF TGCACCAGCAGCCATGGAACTAGCGGGGGATCGAGCGAGCAGTACTTC
TRBJ2-3 NA NA TRBV7-2 CASWDTQYF TGTGCCAGCTGGGATACGCAGTATTTT
TRBJ1-1 NA few TRBV2 CASSESGGVNTEAFF TGTGCCAGCAGTGAATCGGGGGGGGTAAACACTGAAGCTTTCTTT
TRBJ1-2 TRBD1 NA TRBV6-1 CASSIQTGGNYGYTF TGTGCCAGCAGTATCCAGACAGGGGGCAACTATGGCTACACCTTC
TRBJ2-2 NA NA TRBV1 CTSSQIGGWNTGELFF TGCACCAGCAGCCAAATCGGGGGGTGGAACACCGGGGAGCTGTTTTTT
TRBJ2-1 NA NA TRBV6-4 CASSQRDFVLSSRHNEQFF TGTGCCAGCAGCCAGAGGGACTTTGTTCTGTCTAGTCGTCACAATGAGCAGTTCTTC
TRBJ2-7 NA NA TRBV29-1 CSVVLQVSTEQYF TGCAGCGTTGTCCTACAGGTCAGCACCGAGCAGTACTTC
TRBJ2-1 NA NA TRBV10-3 CAISPGSTRSGNEQFF TGTGCCATCAGCCCGGGCTCGACTAGGTCGGGTAATGAGCAGTTCTTC
TRBJ1-5 TRBD1 NA TRBV7-2 CASSLKTGGSQPQHF TGTGCCAGCAGCTTAAAGACAGGGGGTAGTCAGCCCCAGCATTTT
TRBJ2-3 TRBD1 NA TRBV6-5 CASSPPLTGGSWYF TGTGCCAGCAGCCCTCCCCTTACAGGGGGCTCGTGGTATTTT
TRBJ1-2 TRBD1 NA TRBV5-1 CASSLASGQSTYGYTF TGCGCCAGCAGCTTGGCCTCGGGACAGAGTACCTATGGCTACACCTTC
TRBJ2-3 TRBD2 NA TRBV10-3 CATLAGVDTDTQYF TGTGCCACTCTAGCGGGGGTAGACACAGATACGCAGTATTTT
TRBJ2-7 NA NA TRBV28 CASSHGRVRGEQYF TGTGCCAGCAGCCACGGAAGGGTACGAGGGGAGCAGTACTTC
TRBJ1-2 NA NA TRBV9 CASSPRDSTGYGYTF TGTGCCAGCAGCCCCCGAGATTCGACAGGCTATGGCTACACCTTC
TRBJ1-2 NA once TRBV5-5 CASSLQSYGYTF TGTGCCAGCAGCTTGCAGAGCTATGGCTACACCTTC
TRBJ1-5 NA NA TRBV28 CASSLGRGSQPQHF TGTGCCAGCAGTTTGGGGCGGGGCAGCCAGCCCCAGCATTTT
TRBJ2-7 TRBD1 NA TRBV7-8 CASSFSQGSREQYF TGTGCCAGCAGCTTTTCACAGGGGAGTCGCGAGCAGTACTTC
TRBJ2-1 TRBD2 once TRBV19 CASSIDSGTSYTNEQFF TGTGCCAGTAGTATAGATTCCGGGACTAGCTATACCAATGAGCAGTTCTTC
TRBJ2-5 TRBD1 NA TRBV7-7 CASSMDRYQETQYF TGTGCCAGCAGCATGGACAGGTACCAAGAGACCCAGTACTTC
TRBJ1-2 NA few TRBV28 CASSQINYGYTF TGTGCCAGCAGTCAGATAAACTATGGCTACACCTTC
TRBJ1-3 NA NA TRBV9 CASSARGRSGNTIYF TGTGCCAGCAGCGCCCGAGGCCGCTCTGGAAACACCATATATTTT
TRBJ1-2 NA NA TRBV6-6 CASTEVATYGYTF TGTGCCAGCACCGAGGTGGCCACCTATGGCTACACCTTC
TRBJ1-1 NA NA TRBV5-1 CASSLGPGKVKNTEAFF TGCGCCAGCAGCCTCGGCCCAGGGAAAGTTAAGAACACTGAAGCTTTCTTT
TRBJ1-6 NA NA TRBV4-1 CASSQPSYPPLHF TGCGCCAGCAGCCAACCTAGTTATCCACCCCTCCACTTT
TRBJ2-2 TRBD1 few TRBV11-2 CASTRDRGRAGELFF TGTGCCAGCACGAGGGACAGGGGGCGAGCCGGGGAGCTGTTTTTT
TRBJ2-7 TRBD2 few TRBV7-6 CASSFSTGGAANEQYF TGTGCCAGCAGCTTTTCCACCGGGGGGGCCGCTAACGAGCAGTACTTC
TRBJ2-3 NA NA TRBV7-2 CASSYTRVGTDTQYF TGTGCCAGCAGCTACACCCGGGTCGGCACAGATACGCAGTATTTT
TRBJ2-2 TRBD1 NA TRBV19 CASRTSGTGNTGELFF TGTGCCAGTAGGACTTCCGGGACAGGGAACACCGGGGAGCTGTTTTTT
TRBJ1-4 TRBD1 NA TRBV30 CAWSRGQGQTNEKLFF TGTGCCTGGAGTCGGGGACAGGGGCAAACTAATGAAAAACTGTTTTTT
TRBJ1-1 NA NA TRBV27 CASRTNWVTEAFF TGTGCCAGCAGGACAAATTGGGTCACTGAAGCTTTCTTT
TRBJ2-1 TRBD1 NA TRBV11-2 CASSLVTGGNEQFF TGTGCCAGCAGCTTAGTCACAGGGGGAAATGAGCAGTTCTTC
TRBJ1-1 TRBD1 NA TRBV27 CASSFLQGTTEAFF TGTGCCAGCAGTTTCCTACAGGGGACCACTGAAGCTTTCTTT
TRBJ1-2 NA once TRBV19 CASRPLGIYGYTF TGTGCCAGTAGGCCCCTTGGGATCTATGGCTACACCTTC
TRBJ2-5 TRBD2 NA TRBV5-1 CASSLELAGVDVPVSQYF TGCGCCAGCAGCTTGGAACTAGCGGGGGTCGACGTACCGGTTTCCCAGTACTTC
TRBJ1-5 NA NA TRBV28 CASSPLNQPQHF TGTGCCAGCAGTCCCCTCAATCAGCCCCAGCATTTT
TRBJ2-7 TRBD2 NA TRBV11-2 CASSLEGVGGRDEQYF TGTGCCAGCAGCTTAGAGGGAGTGGGAGGGCGAGACGAGCAGTACTTC
TRBJ2-5 NA NA TRBV9 CASSAPPGTVGRAETQYF TGTGCCAGCAGCGCACCGCCGGGCACCGTTGGCCGCGCAGAGACCCAGTACTTC
TRBJ2-4 NA few TRBV29-1 CSGLRGTQNIQYF TGCAGCGGCCTACGAGGGACCCAAAACATTCAGTACTTC
TRBJ2-2 NA NA TRBV5-4 CASSLDRASGELFF TGTGCCAGCAGCTTGGACAGGGCATCCGGGGAGCTGTTTTTT
TRBJ1-5 TRBD1 NA TRBV5-4 CASSLQGASQPQHF TGTGCCAGCAGCTTGCAGGGGGCGAGTCAGCCCCAGCATTTT
TRBJ1-1 NA NA TRBV2 CASSEKGRGVRNTEAFF TGTGCCAGCAGTGAAAAGGGCAGGGGTGTTCGGAACACTGAAGCTTTCTTT
TRBJ1-3 TRBD1 NA TRBV5-8 CASSSGTASGNTIYF TGTGCCAGCAGCTCCGGGACAGCCTCTGGAAACACCATATATTTT
TRBJ2-5 TRBD2 NA TRBV11-1 CASSSTSGGARETQYF TGTGCCAGCAGCTCCACTAGCGGGGGGGCAAGAGAGACCCAGTACTTC
TRBJ2-7 NA NA TRBV11-2 CASSSLKGTSYEQYF TGTGCCAGCAGCTCCCTTAAAGGGACCTCCTACGAGCAGTACTTC
TRBJ2-7 TRBD2 NA TRBV6-1 CASNIAGGPYEQYF TGTGCCAGCAATATAGCGGGGGGGCCCTACGAGCAGTACTTC
TRBJ1-3 NA NA TRBV5-1 CASSPEGSGNTIYF TGCGCCAGCAGCCCAGAAGGTTCTGGAAACACCATATATTTT
TRBJ2-1 NA NA TRBV5-1 CASSLNQGTRQFF TGCGCCAGCAGTTTAAATCAGGGGACTCGGCAGTTCTTC
TRBJ1-2 NA NA TRBV5-6 CASSLWGQSYGYTF TGTGCCAGCAGTTTGTGGGGGCAGAGCTATGGCTACACCTTC
TRBJ1-5 NA NA TRBV27 CASSLSAGPGPQHF TGTGCCAGCAGTTTATCGGCAGGACCGGGGCCCCAGCATTTT
TRBJ2-3 TRBD2 NA TRBV2 CASSGGAGPLTDTQYF TGTGCCAGCAGTGGCGGAGCGGGGCCCCTCACAGATACGCAGTATTTT
TRBJ2-1 NA NA TRBV5-4 CASSFPSRSYNEQFF TGTGCCAGCAGCTTCCCGAGTCGCTCCTACAATGAGCAGTTCTTC
TRBJ1-2 NA NA TRBV6-1 CASRLTYNYGYTF TGTGCCAGCAGATTGACATATAACTATGGCTACACCTTC
TRBJ2-1 TRBD2 NA TRBV11-2 CASSPSGLALSNEQFF TGTGCCAGCAGCCCGTCCGGACTAGCGCTGTCCAATGAGCAGTTCTTC